Presented here are 8 T cell receptor beta chains from one specimen sequenced in a study of OX40 agonist ivuxolimab in advanced cancers. Only in-frame clones appear in the TCRdb table, and some are missing; sequencing was by immunoSEQ multiplex PCR. The top ten clones hold around 2.5% of a sample with about 72,000 clones, roughly 87% of them seen once. Here the sequenced sample was CD4+ or CD8+ T cells sorted from blood, taken in a trial of the OX40 agonist ivuxolimab. All receptors come from an adult with an advanced solid tumor such as melanoma, head and neck, liver or kidney cancer.

The rearrangement links TRBV6-1 to TRBJ1-5, with D possibly matching TRBD1 (6 bases). Per germline, CDR1 MNHNS and CDR2 SASEGT. This CDR3 spans 13 amino acids. Trimming took off 8 bases at V and 5 bases at J, with 13 bases between the two ends. CDR3 DNA: TGTGCCAGCGTGTGGGGGCGTGATCAGCCCCAGCATTTT. Its translation is CASVWGRDQPQHF.

The V gene is TRBV29-1, the J gene TRBJ2-3; 9 bases map to TRBD2. The CDR3 consists of 16 residues. With 4 bases clipped from V and 1 base from J, the junction kept 9 bases outside the gene matches. Germline V gene sequence: CDR1 SQVTM, CDR2 ANQGSEA. The CDR3: CSVVPPRLAGTDTQYF. The CDR3 region has the DNA TGCAGCGTTGTACCTCCCCGACTAGCGGGCACAGATACGCAGTATTTT.

This clone came up once. The chain recombines TRBV23-1 with TRBJ1-2; D uncertain. TRBV23-1 is sorted into the ORF group, with uncertain function. The CDR3 runs 18 residues. Trimming pared 0 bases from V and 7 bases from J, leaving 24 bases between. The CDR3 protein is CASSQSLGPRAPNRGYTF. The CDR3 region has the DNA TGCGCCAGCAGTCAATCTCTCGGGCCCCGGGCCCCCAATCGTGGCTACACCTTC.

The rearrangement links TRBV29-1 to TRBJ2-1; 14 nucleotides agree with TRBD2. The V gene's germline CDR1 is SQVTM and CDR2 ANQGSEA. V lost 8 bases and J lost 10; bases outside the gene matches: 10. The CDR3 has 14 amino acids. The CDR3 here is CSPTGTSGSGEQFF. Written as DNA, the CDR3 is TGCAGCCCCACAGGGACTAGCGGGAGTGGAGAGCAGTTCTTC.

The chain combines TRBV21-1 with TRBJ1-3. TRBV21-1 is a documented pseudogene. The CDR3 is 16 residues long. The CDR3 nucleotides read TGTGCCAGCAGCACCCGGACGGGGGGCTCTGGAAACACCATATATTTT. Encoded protein: CASSTRTGGSGNTIYF.

The rearrangement joins TRBV7-9 to TRBJ2-6; 8 nucleotides align to TRBD2. The germline V gene has CDR1 SEHNR and CDR2 FQNEAQ (reference sequence). The length of the CDR3 is 19 residues. The V and J ends lost 2 bases and 0 bases, in that order; junction bases with no gene match: 9. The CDR3 bases are TGTGCCAGCAGCTTACTCGTACTAGCGGAAGACTCTGGGGCCAACGTCCTGACTTTC. It is translated as CASSLLVLAEDSGANVLTF.

CDR3 nucleotides: TGTGCCAGCAGCTTACCCGGACAGGTAAGCTACAATGAGCAGTTCTTC. This gives the protein CASSLPGQVSYNEQFF. J is TRBJ2-1 and V is TRBV7-2; 7 bases are a match to TRBD1. There are 16 residues in the CDR3. Germline V gene lookup returns CDR1 SGHTA and CDR2 FQGNSA. V lost 2 bases and J lost 3; bases outside the gene matches: 7.

The chain employs TRBV6-1 and TRBJ2-7; 10 bases agree with TRBD1. J was trimmed by 5 bases and V by 6 bases; bases with no gene match: 10. Germline V gene lookup returns CDR1 MNHNS and CDR2 SASEGT. This CDR3 is 15 amino acids long. The CDR3 spells CASRGQGTRTDEQYF. CDR3 bases: TGTGCCAGCAGGGGACAGGGGACGCGTACGGACGAGCAGTACTTC.